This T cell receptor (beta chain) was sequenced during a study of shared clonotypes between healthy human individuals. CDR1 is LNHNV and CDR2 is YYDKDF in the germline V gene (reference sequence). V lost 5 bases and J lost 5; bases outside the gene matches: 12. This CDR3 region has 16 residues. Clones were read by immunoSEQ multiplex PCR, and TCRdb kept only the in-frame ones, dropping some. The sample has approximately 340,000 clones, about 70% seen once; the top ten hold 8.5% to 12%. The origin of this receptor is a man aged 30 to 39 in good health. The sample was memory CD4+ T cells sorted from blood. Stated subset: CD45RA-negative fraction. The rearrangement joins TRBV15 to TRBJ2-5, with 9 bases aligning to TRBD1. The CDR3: CATSEGVTGGKETQYF. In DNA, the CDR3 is TGTGCCACCAGCGAAGGGGTGACAGGGGGGAAGGAGACCCAGTACTTC.